These 17 T cell receptor beta chains were all obtained from the same sample, sequenced in a study of cytomegalovirus exposure and HLA in healthy donors (dated by TCRdb to about 2017). Library prep was done by the immunoSEQ multiplex PCR assay. For the multiplex PCR, a mixture combining 60 forward primers for TCR Vbeta segments and 13 reverse primers for TCR Jbeta segments was used. This immuneACCESS table, as held by TCRdb, lists in-frame sequences with V and J called but not all clones. Of the missing ones, under half trace to an unresolved V gene in checked studies; the others have no known cause. The sample data list under 100,000 clones, and 81% of these were observed just once. The top ten constitute approximately 4.2% of the sample. Sequences were obtained from PBMCs. The receptors stem from a woman in her 70s in good health and CMV-seropositive.

The chain recombines TRBV30 with TRBJ2-1; no reliable D call. The V gene's germline CDR1 is GTSNPN and CDR2 SVGIG (reference sequence). This CDR3 is built from 13 residues. The germline V and J ends were trimmed by 1 base and 6 bases, with 10 bases remaining between them. The CDR3 sequence: CAWSAVKINEQFF. The DNA for the CDR3 is TGTGCCTGGAGTGCGGTCAAAATCAATGAGCAGTTCTTC.

The chain carries TRBV11-2 and TRBJ2-7; D is possibly TRBD2 (6 bases). Germline V gene lookup returns CDR1 SGHAT and CDR2 FQNNGV. The length of the CDR3 is 14 residues. Trimming cost V 3 bases and J 6 bases, with 15 bases left between them. CDR3 sequence: CASSLGDRAGEQYF. In DNA, the CDR3 is TGTGCCAGCAGCTTGGGAGACAGAGCGGGCGAGCAGTACTTC.

V and J are TRBV7-9 and TRBJ1-1; no clear D gene. This CDR3 is 13 amino acids long. With 8 bases removed from V and 8 bases from J, the gap between germline ends came to 18 bases. Germline values: CDR1 SEHNR, CDR2 FQNEAQ (reference sequence). CDR3 amino acids: CASEHRVGPEAFF. The CDR3 DNA reads as TGTGCCAGCGAACACCGGGTGGGTCCGGAAGCTTTCTTT.

This sequence joins TRBV10-1 and TRBJ2-2, with D possibly matching TRBD1 (5 bases). CDR3 length: 15 amino acids. The V gene lost 6 bases and the J gene lost 4 bases, with 15 bases spanning the gap. Germline CDR1 WNHNN, CDR2 SYGVQD (reference sequence). CDR3 in amino acids: CASRDAREVTGELFF. The CDR3 nucleotides are TGCGCCAGCAGGGACGCCAGGGAAGTCACCGGGGAGCTGTTTTTT.

The CDR3 DNA follows: TGTGCCAGCAGCTTGGGGACAGGGCCTGAGCAGTTCTTC. It is translated as CASSLGTGPEQFF. The chain joins TRBV7-2 to TRBJ2-1; 9 positions match TRBD1. The CDR3 totals 13 residues. Germline-derived CDR1 and CDR2 are SGHTA and FQGNSA. V dropped 3 bases and J dropped 9; count of bases not matched to a gene: 3.

The rearrangement joins TRBV20-1 to TRBJ2-5; D is unclear. The CDR3 spans 10 residues. The V gene's germline CDR1 is DFQATT and CDR2 SNEGSKA (reference sequence). Trimming took off 6 bases at V and 5 bases at J, with 7 bases between the two ends. The CDR3 is CSAFFETQYF. The CDR3 nucleotides are TGCAGTGCCTTCTTCGAGACCCAGTACTTC.

This chain uses TRBV4-3 with TRBJ2-7, with 13 bases aligning to TRBD2. CDR1 is LGHNA and CDR2 is YSLEER in the germline V gene. The CDR3 length is 19 residues. V lost 6 bases, J lost 5 bases, and 19 bases stayed unmatched. CDR3 residues: CASRKDHTSGRAVSHEQYF. DNA of the CDR3: TGCGCCAGCAGGAAGGATCATACTAGCGGGAGGGCAGTAAGCCACGAGCAGTACTTC.

The chain combines TRBV7-3 with TRBJ2-5, with 7 bases matching TRBD2. This CDR3 spans 14 amino acids. V shed 5 bases, J shed 11 bases, and the junction held 14 bases outside the gene matches. Germline V CDR1 and CDR2: SGHTA, FQGTGA. As DNA, the CDR3 is TGTGCCAGCAGCCTACTTGGGAGGGCCGGGGAGCAGTACTTC. This encodes CASSLLGRAGEQYF. The full variable domain, rest sourced from reference TRBV7-3 and TRBJ2-5, is GAGVSQTPSNKVTEKGKYVELRCDPISGHTALYWYRQSLGQGPEFLIYFQGTGAADDSGLPNDRFFAVRPEGSVSTLKIQRTERGDSAVYLCASSLLGRAGEQYFGPGTRLLVL.

This chain connects TRBV4-2 to TRBJ2-6; perhaps TRBD2 as D (6 bases). Germline V gene data show CDR1 as LGHNA and CDR2 as YNFKEQ. V shed 3 bases and J shed 0 bases, with 9 bases lying between them. The CDR3 extends over 16 amino acids. CDR3: CASSHTGVSGANVLTF. In DNA, the CDR3 is TGTGCCAGCAGCCATACGGGAGTCTCTGGGGCCAACGTCCTGACTTTC.

J is TRBJ2-6 and V is TRBV2; D remains ambiguous. CDR1 and CDR2 (germline): SNHLY, FYNNEI. Trimming took 6 bases from V and 0 from J, leaving 6 bases between them. This CDR3 comprises 14 residues. The CDR3 DNA sequence: TGTGCCAGCAGGAAGAGCTCTGGGGCCAACGTCCTGACTTTC. Its translation: CASRKSSGANVLTF.

The chain recombines TRBV5-4 with TRBJ1-5; 7 bases line up with TRBD1. Germline CDR1 reads SGHNT; CDR2 reads YYREEE (reference sequence). This CDR3 is built from 14 residues. V was pared by 4 bases and J by 3 bases, with 4 bases of the junction left unmatched. CDR3 DNA: TGTGCCAGCAGCGTGGACAGGTCCAATCAGCCCCAGCATTTT. Translating gives CASSVDRSNQPQHF.

The V and J genes are TRBV5-8 and TRBJ1-1; unclear D gene. This CDR3 is built from 20 residues. Germline CDR1 is SGHTS and CDR2 is YDEGEE. V shed 6 bases and J shed 6 bases, with 36 bases lying between them. The CDR3 sequence: CASILLGRPVLANYGAEAFF. CDR3 nucleotides: TGTGCCAGCATCCTCCTGGGGAGACCCGTGTTGGCGAATTATGGGGCTGAAGCTTTCTTT.

The gene calls are TRBV19 and TRBJ2-1; 7 nucleotides agree with TRBD1. The CDR3 has 16 residues. The germline V gene has CDR1 LNHDA and CDR2 SQIVND (reference sequence). After removal of 5 bases from V and 2 bases from J, the junction contained 9 bases not matched to a gene. CDR3 protein: CASSPPGQPPYNEQFF. The CDR3 bases are TGTGCCAGTAGTCCGCCGGGACAGCCGCCCTACAATGAGCAGTTCTTC.

The chain couples TRBV28 to TRBJ2-3; D is unresolved. The V and J ends lost 2 bases and 0 bases respectively, with 6 bases between them. This CDR3 comprises 14 residues. Germline V gene lookup returns CDR1 MDHEN and CDR2 SYDVKM. The CDR3 DNA sequence: TGTGCCAGCAGTTTAATCCAGAGCACAGATACGCAGTATTTT. Its protein product is CASSLIQSTDTQYF.

The rearrangement links TRBV18 to TRBJ2-5, with 8 bases fitting TRBD1. The end of the DNA fits TRBJ2-7 better, so the J call may be wrong. CDR1 and CDR2 from the germline V gene are KGHSH and LQKENI. The CDR3 loop spans 14 amino acids. The CDR3 DNA is TGTGCCAGCTCATTTGACAGGGGAAGTCACGAGCAGTACTTC. The encoded protein is CASSFDRGSHEQYF.

The chain joins TRBV7-8 to TRBJ1-1; possibly TRBD1 for D (6 bases). Germline V CDR1 and CDR2: SGHVS, FQNEAQ. Trimming removed 1 base at V and 4 bases at J, with 10 bases between. This CDR3 has 14 residues. CDR3 bases: TGTGCCAGCAGCTTAGGCGGGGGGCTCACTGAAGCTTTCTTT. Translating it yields CASSLGGGLTEAFF.

The chain links TRBV11-2 to TRBJ2-3, with 13 bases matching TRBD2. The length of the CDR3 is 16 residues. The germline gives CDR1 SGHAT, CDR2 FQNNGV. Trimming took 5 bases from V and 4 from J; bases not matched to a gene: 6. The CDR3 DNA sequence: TGTGCCAGCAGCCCCTCGGGACTAGCGGGACCAGATACGCAGTATTTT. Amino acid sequence: CASSPSGLAGPDTQYF.